This T cell receptor (beta chain) derives from a study of blood T cell repertoires in COVID-19. J gave up 5 bases and V 5 bases, and 4 bases lay outside the gene matches. The CDR3 runs to 14 residues. Germline V lookup: CDR1 SGHTA, CDR2 FQGNSA. Authors' data handling: Using reference gene primer amplification, nucleated cell counts were estimated. Some clones are missing from TCRdb's copy, which holds only in-frame ones; the method was immunoSEQ multiplex PCR. V, J and clone size derive from that table, while D and trimming were established from the DNA sequence. The sample yields a few hundred thousand clones, about 80% seen once. The age range of participants was about 18 to 95 years, with residence in about two dozen US areas. Participant reports of clinical history set cohort assignment. Two negative PCRs, clearance, or symptom resolution characterized the recovered Cohort 3 donors.

V usage is TRBV7-2 and J usage is TRBJ1-4; the match to TRBD1 covers 8 bases. Source material: PBMCs or T cells enriched from blood (not recorded which). The TCR was taken from a man in his fifties who had recovered from COVID-19. The CDR3 loop is CASSRQGLNEKLFF. DNA for the CDR3: TGTGCCAGCAGCAGACAGGGGCTGAATGAAAAACTGTTTTTT.